This record covers a single TCR beta chain. The source of the sample is a study of shared T cell receptors in the human thymus. Measured with immunoSEQ multiplex PCR; TCRdb has only the in-frame clones, and not every one. The data contain hundreds of thousands of clones, more than 70% of them seen just once; the ten biggest clones take up under 0.01%. The J segment lost 2 bases and the V segment lost 9 bases, leaving 13 bases of the junction unmatched. This CDR3 region has 16 residues. Germline V CDR1 and CDR2: WSHSY, SAAADI. In addition, the sample was reused for a study of human thymus T cells.

The sequenced material came from thymocytes. The sequence was collected from a boy younger than two with a congenital heart defect. The V and J genes are TRBV10-2 and TRBJ2-7, with TRBD1 matching over 10 bases. The CDR3 spells CASAAPGGTGAYEQYF. DNA for the CDR3: TGCGCCAGTGCGGCTCCAGGTGGGACAGGGGCCTACGAGCAGTACTTC.